The T cell receptor (beta chain) described here comes from a study of radiotherapy plus CTLA-4 blockade in lung cancer. This table comes from immunoSEQ multiplex PCR, and its TCRdb copy is limited to in-frame clones, with some not included. The sample holds tens of thousands of clones, roughly 80% seen once. Trimming cost V 6 bases and J 3 bases; bases outside gene matches: 5. From germline, CDR1 is MDHEN and CDR2 SYDVKM. The CDR3 totals 14 residues. It was focal radiation plus CTLA-4 blockade with ipilimumab that patients with chemo-refractory metastatic non-small-cell lung cancer received. This receptor was obtained from a human donor with non-small cell lung cancer that progressed on radiotherapy plus ipilimumab. Material: peripheral blood, obtained from a patient treated with radiotherapy plus ipilimumab. The chain carries TRBV28 and TRBJ2-7; TRBD2 agrees at 10 bases. CDR3 region: CASRKPSGSYEQYF. DNA for the CDR3: TGTGCCAGCAGGAAACCTAGCGGGAGCTACGAGCAGTACTTC.